The clone carrying this T cell receptor beta chain occurred once. Antigen specificity is unknown. The data are from a study of T-cell memory formation after mild COVID-19. Study background: TCR clusters were mostly confined to one donor each.

Notes on the study in general: CM and EM subsets held most contracting CD4+ clones; EMRA held CD8+ ones. Clones contracting across day 15 to 85 had a balanced CD4/CD8 profile; later expanding clones leaned CD4+.

Between the trimmed V and J ends, which lost 2 bases and 0 bases, there was a span of 11 bases. The germline CDR1 and CDR2 sequences are MNHEY and SVGAGI. CDR3 length: 15 residues. In TCRdb, the 5' RACE reads were re-called with MiXCR into one record per CDR3 protein. The sample shows hundreds of thousands of distinct CDR3 sequences, 20% of them seen only once. Material: PBMCs or a T cell subset sorted from them (not recorded which). The chain employs TRBV6-5 and TRBJ2-7, with TRBD2 as a possible D gene (5 bases). This TCR came from an adult woman who had mild COVID-19 (a few samples of this study predate the infection). Cell type and time point are not known. The CDR3: CASSYSAGNSYEQYF. Written as DNA, the CDR3 is TGTGCCAGCAGTTACAGTGCGGGTAACTCCTACGAGCAGTACTTC.